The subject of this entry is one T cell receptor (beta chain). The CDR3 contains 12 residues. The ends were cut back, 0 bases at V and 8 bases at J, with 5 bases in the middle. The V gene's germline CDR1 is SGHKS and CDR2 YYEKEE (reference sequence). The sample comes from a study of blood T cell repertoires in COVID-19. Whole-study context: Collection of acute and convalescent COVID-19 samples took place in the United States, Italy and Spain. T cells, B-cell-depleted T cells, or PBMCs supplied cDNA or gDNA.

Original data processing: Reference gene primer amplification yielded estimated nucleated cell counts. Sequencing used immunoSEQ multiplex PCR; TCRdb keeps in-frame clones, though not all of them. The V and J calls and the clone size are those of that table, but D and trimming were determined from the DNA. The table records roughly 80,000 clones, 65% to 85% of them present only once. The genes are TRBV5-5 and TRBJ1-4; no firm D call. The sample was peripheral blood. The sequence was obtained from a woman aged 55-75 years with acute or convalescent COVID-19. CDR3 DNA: TGTGCCAGCAGCTTGGCCGGGGAAAAACTGTTTTTT. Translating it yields CASSLAGEKLFF.